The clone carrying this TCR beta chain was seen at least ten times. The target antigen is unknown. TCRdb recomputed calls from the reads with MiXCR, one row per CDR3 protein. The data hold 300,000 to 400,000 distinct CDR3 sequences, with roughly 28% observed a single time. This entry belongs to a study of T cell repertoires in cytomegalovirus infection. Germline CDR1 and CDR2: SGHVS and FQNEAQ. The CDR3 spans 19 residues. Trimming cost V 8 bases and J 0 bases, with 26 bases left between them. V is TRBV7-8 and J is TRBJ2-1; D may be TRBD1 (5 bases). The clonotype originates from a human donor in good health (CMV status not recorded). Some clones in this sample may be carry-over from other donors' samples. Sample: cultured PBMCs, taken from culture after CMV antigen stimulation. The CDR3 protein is CASQHLLYQRQSSYNEQFF. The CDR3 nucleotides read TGTGCCAGCCAACACCTACTTTATCAGCGACAGAGCTCCTACAATGAGCAGTTCTTC.